This T cell receptor (beta chain) was retrieved from a study of T cell responses to AZD1222 COVID-19 vaccine. Across the whole study: Second-dose intervals of approximately 4 or approximately 12 weeks were pooled.

Germline V gene lookup returns CDR1 SGHRS and CDR2 YFSETQ. V lost 6 bases, J lost 0 bases, and 4 bases stayed unmatched. The CDR3 runs 15 residues. Clones were sequenced by immunoSEQ multiplex PCR, and TCRdb holds only the in-frame ones, with some missing. The sample consists of 75,000 to 95,000 clones, about 88% of them appearing once. Comments on this clone: The antigen is unknown.

Broader study findings: Of the AZD1222 recipients, only 6 or 7 were seropositive at baseline. Along spike, vaccine-associated CD4 TCRs were found throughout, with dominance at 160-218 and 743-854. Females made up more of the donors, who were largely white British, and clonal diversity may have come out too low.

The sample here was peripheral blood, taken on day 0 of AZD1222 vaccination. The rearrangement joins TRBV5-1 to TRBJ2-2; 8 bases map to TRBD2. This receptor was identified in an adult in good health. CDR3 residues: CASMAGGTNTGELFF. The CDR3 DNA reads as TGCGCCAGCATGGCGGGGGGCACGAACACCGGGGAGCTGTTTTTT.